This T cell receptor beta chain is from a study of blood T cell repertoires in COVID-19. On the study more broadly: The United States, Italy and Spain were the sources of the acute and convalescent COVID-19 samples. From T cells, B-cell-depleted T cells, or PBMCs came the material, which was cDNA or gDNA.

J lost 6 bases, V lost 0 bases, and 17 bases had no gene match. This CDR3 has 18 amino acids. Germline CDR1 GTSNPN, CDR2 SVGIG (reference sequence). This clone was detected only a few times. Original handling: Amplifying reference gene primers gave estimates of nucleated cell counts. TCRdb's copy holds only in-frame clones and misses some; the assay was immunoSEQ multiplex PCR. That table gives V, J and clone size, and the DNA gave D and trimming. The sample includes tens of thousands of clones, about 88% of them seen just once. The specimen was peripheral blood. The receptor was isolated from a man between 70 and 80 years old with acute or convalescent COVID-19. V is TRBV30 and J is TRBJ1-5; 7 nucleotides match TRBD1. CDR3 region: CAWSVQGGRTRDGQPQHF. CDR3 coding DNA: TGTGCCTGGAGTGTACAAGGGGGCAGAACAAGAGATGGTCAGCCCCAGCATTTT.